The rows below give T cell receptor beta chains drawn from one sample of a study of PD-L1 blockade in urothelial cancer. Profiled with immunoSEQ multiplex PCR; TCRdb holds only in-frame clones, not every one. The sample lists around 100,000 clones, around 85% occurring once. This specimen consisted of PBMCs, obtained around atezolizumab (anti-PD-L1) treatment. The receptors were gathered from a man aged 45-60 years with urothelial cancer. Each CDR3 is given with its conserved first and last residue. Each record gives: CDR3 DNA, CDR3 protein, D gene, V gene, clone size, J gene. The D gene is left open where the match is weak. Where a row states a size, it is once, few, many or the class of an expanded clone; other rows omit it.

TGTGCCAGCAGCAAAGACAGTACCTCCTATAATTCACCCCTCCACTTT CASSKDSTSYNSPLHF - TRBV7-9 - TRBJ1-6
TGTGCCAGCAGTCCCCAGGGACTCCACAATGAGCAGTTCTTC CASSPQGLHNEQFF - TRBV27 - TRBJ2-1
TGTGCCAGCAGCTTAGGGGGCGCGTACTATGGCTACACCTTC CASSLGGAYYGYTF TRBD1 TRBV5-4 - TRBJ1-2
TGCGCCAGCAGCTTGGAGGGACAGGGGGCGGGCTACGAGCAGTACTTC CASSLEGQGAGYEQYF TRBD1 TRBV5-1 few TRBJ2-7
TGTGCCACCAGCAGGGCCGGGACTAGCGGTTACAATGAGCAGTTCTTC CATSRAGTSGYNEQFF TRBD2 TRBV15 - TRBJ2-1
TGTGCCAGTAGCGCTACAGGGAGTACCTACAATGAGCAGTTCTTC CASSATGSTYNEQFF - TRBV19 - TRBJ2-1
TGTGCCAGCAGCACCTTACAGGGCCGGGGTGAAAAACTGTTTTTT CASSTLQGRGEKLFF - TRBV6-1 - TRBJ1-4
TGTGCCAGCAGCTTACGGGGGAGCTCCCAAGAGACCCAGTACTTC CASSLRGSSQETQYF - TRBV11-2 - TRBJ2-5
TGTGCCAGCAGCTTACCTAAAAGCGGGAGGAACACCGGGGAGCTGTTTTTT CASSLPKSGRNTGELFF TRBD2 TRBV11-1 - TRBJ2-2
TGTGCCAGCAAAGCCCTAGGGGAGGGCCCCACTGAAGCTTTCTTT CASKALGEGPTEAFF - TRBV25-1 - TRBJ1-1
TGTGCCAGTAGTAGGGGCTTTGTCTCCTACAATGAGCAGTTCTTC CASSRGFVSYNEQFF - TRBV19 - TRBJ2-1
TGCGCCAGCAGCGTTCTCGGCGGAGACTCCTACAATGAGCAGTTCTTC CASSVLGGDSYNEQFF - TRBV5-1 - TRBJ2-1
TGTGCCAGCAGCCAAGTTCGGACAGGTTTCTACGAGCAGTACTTC CASSQVRTGFYEQYF TRBD1 TRBV14 - TRBJ2-7
TGTGCCAGCAGCCAAGCCGGGATAGAGACCCAGTACTTC CASSQAGIETQYF - TRBV4-2 few TRBJ2-5
TGTGCCAGCAGCCTCAATAGCGGCACAGATACGCAGTATTTT CASSLNSGTDTQYF - TRBV7-2 - TRBJ2-3
TGCGCCGTAAGTGCGGAGAGCACAGATACGCAGTATTTT CAVSAESTDTQYF - TRBV10-1 - TRBJ2-3
TGTGCCAGCAGTTACTCGCAGGGGGCTAGTTCACCCCTCCACTTT CASSYSQGASSPLHF TRBD1 TRBV6-6 - TRBJ1-6
TGTGCCAGCAGTTACCTTGGAGGGGTGAACGGCTACACCTTC CASSYLGGVNGYTF - TRBV6-5 once TRBJ1-2
TGTGCCAGCAGTCAATTCAACGGACAGTCTGTCCTGGCTTTCTTT CASSQFNGQSVLAFF - TRBV6-6 - TRBJ1-1
TGTGCCAGCAGCTTAGACAGGGGAAACACCATATATTTT CASSLDRGNTIYF - TRBV7-6 - TRBJ1-3
TGTGCCAGCAGCGCACCGGTACTAGCGGGCTACGAGCAGTACTTC CASSAPVLAGYEQYF TRBD2 TRBV5-5 - TRBJ2-7
TGCGCCAGCAGCTTGGGCGGGCCGAGCTCCTACAATGAGCAGTTCTTC CASSLGGPSSYNEQFF - TRBV5-1 - TRBJ2-1
TGTGCCAGCCACTCCCTGGACTATGGCTACACCTTC CASHSLDYGYTF - TRBV2 - TRBJ1-2
TGTGCCAGCAGCTTAGACCGCGTATCCACTGAAGCTTTCTTT CASSLDRVSTEAFF - TRBV11-2 - TRBJ1-1
TGTGCCTGGAGTAGGACAGGGGTCGGCGAGACCCAGTACTTC CAWSRTGVGETQYF TRBD1 TRBV30 once TRBJ2-5
TGTGCCAGCAGTCCGAGGGCAGGGGGGAGAGGTGATGAAAAACTGTTTTTT CASSPRAGGRGDEKLFF TRBD1 TRBV27 - TRBJ1-4
TGTGCCAGCAGCTTAACCCCTCGACTAGCGGGAAACAATGAGCAGTTCTTC CASSLTPRLAGNNEQFF TRBD2 TRBV7-3 - TRBJ2-1
TGTGCCAGCAGTTCTCTAGCGGGAGCTTACAATGAGCAGTTCTTC CASSSLAGAYNEQFF TRBD2 TRBV2 - TRBJ2-1
TGTGCCAGCTCACCGGGTCGTCAGGGCATGGAAGCTTTCTTT CASSPGRQGMEAFF - TRBV18 - TRBJ1-1
TGTGCCAGCAGCTTAGTCCTTTCAGGCTCTGGAAACACCATATATTTT CASSLVLSGSGNTIYF - TRBV7-8 - TRBJ1-3
TGTGCCAGCAGTTTCAGACTAGCCGGGAATGAGCAGTTCTTC CASSFRLAGNEQFF TRBD2 TRBV28 - TRBJ2-1
TGTGCCAGCTCACGGCGACAGGGGGACAACACTGAAGCTTTCTTT CASSRRQGDNTEAFF TRBD1 TRBV18 - TRBJ1-1
TGTGCCAGCAGCGCGGAGAGGCTCAATGAGCAGTTCTTC CASSAERLNEQFF - TRBV11-2 - TRBJ2-1
TGTGCCAGCAGCCCTCCGGCGGGAGCGAACACCGGGGAGCTGTTTTTT CASSPPAGANTGELFF TRBD2 TRBV4-2 - TRBJ2-2
TGTGCCATTCTGACAGGGGGAATTGGCAATGAGCAGTTCTTC CAILTGGIGNEQFF TRBD1 TRBV28 - TRBJ2-1
TGCGCCAGCAGCTTGGCGTTGACTTATAGCAATGAGCAGTTCTTC CASSLALTYSNEQFF - TRBV5-1 - TRBJ2-1
TGCGCCAGCAGCCAAATGGGAGTTGGGACTAGCGGGAGTTATGAGCAGTTCTTC CASSQMGVGTSGSYEQFF TRBD2 TRBV4-1 - TRBJ2-1
TGTGCCAGCAGGGGAGGGGCCGAGCGAAGCACAGATACGCAGTATTTT CASRGGAERSTDTQYF TRBD2 TRBV7-9 - TRBJ2-3
TGTGCCAGCAGTGCTAGCGGAATCTACGAGCAGTACTTC CASSASGIYEQYF TRBD2 TRBV6-1 - TRBJ2-7
TGTGCCAGCAGCCCGGGAGTGGAAACCGGGGAGCTGTTTTTT CASSPGVETGELFF - TRBV7-3 - TRBJ2-2
TGTGCCAGCACCAAGGACACGAACACTGAAGCTTTCTTT CASTKDTNTEAFF - TRBV6-5 - TRBJ1-1